The entry below gives a single T cell receptor beta chain sequence along with its context. This table comes from immunoSEQ multiplex PCR, and its TCRdb copy is limited to in-frame clones, with some not included. Seen here are around 340,000 clones, 80% to 90% observed once, and the top ten hold about 7.6%. The source of the sample is a study of blood T cell repertoires in COVID-19. The CDR3 totals 18 residues. The V and J ends lost 4 bases and 0 bases, in that order; junction bases with no gene match: 10. The germline CDR1 and CDR2 sequences are LGHDT and YNNKEL (reference sequence). The V call is TRBV3-1 (or the pseudogene TRBV3-2), the J call TRBJ2-4, with 9 bases matching TRBD2. Sequencing was done on a sample of peripheral blood. This receptor was identified in a woman aged 55-70 years with COVID-19, enrolled during active disease. DNA for the CDR3: TGTGCCAGCAGCCCGACTAGAGCGGGGGGACTAGCCAAAAACATTCAGTACTTC. This gives the protein CASSPTRAGGLAKNIQYF.